These 16 T cell receptor beta chains were all obtained from the same sample, sequenced in a study of OX40 agonist ivuxolimab in advanced cancers. TCRdb's table, derived via immunoSEQ multiplex PCR, lists solely in-frame clones and lacks some. This table holds 70,000 to 75,000 clones, about 93% found once. The sample here was CD4+ or CD8+ T cells sorted from blood, taken in a trial of the OX40 agonist ivuxolimab. All receptors derive from an adult with an advanced solid tumor such as melanoma, head and neck, liver or kidney cancer.

The V gene is TRBV2, the J gene TRBJ2-2, with TRBD2 matching 14 bases. The germline V gene has CDR1 SNHLY and CDR2 FYNNEI. The CDR3 runs 17 residues. V lost 4 bases, J lost 1 base, and 2 bases stayed unmatched. The CDR3 sequence is CASSATSGRVNTGELFF. The CDR3 nucleotides read TGTGCCAGCAGTGCGACTAGCGGGAGGGTGAACACCGGGGAGCTGTTTTTT.

The chain carries TRBV7-9 and TRBJ1-3, with D maybe TRBD1 (5 bases). V lost 3 bases to trimming and J lost 2 bases, with 17 bases between them. The germline V gene encodes CDR1 SEHNR and CDR2 FQNEAQ (reference sequence). This CDR3 is 17 amino acids long. Here the CDR3 DNA reads TGTGCCAGCAGCTTGGGACCCGACGGCGTGGCTGGAAACACCATATATTTT. Encoded protein: CASSLGPDGVAGNTIYF.

The chain combines TRBV19 with TRBJ2-3, with 9 bases aligning to TRBD1. Trimming took 5 bases from V and 2 from J; bases not matched to a gene: 5. CDR3 length: 15 amino acids. In germline, CDR1 is LNHDA, CDR2 SQIVND (reference sequence). The CDR3 DNA sequence: TGTGCCAGTAGTCCTCGGACAGGGGTCACAGATACGCAGTATTTT. Its protein product is CASSPRTGVTDTQYF.

The chain carries TRBV7-2 and TRBJ2-7; D unresolved. Germline V gene lookup returns CDR1 SGHTA and CDR2 FQGNSA. This CDR3 has 15 residues. The V gene lost 1 base and the J gene lost 2 bases, with 12 bases spanning the gap. This CDR3 is CASSLVGGQTYEQYF. The CDR3 coding sequence is TGTGCCAGCAGCTTAGTCGGCGGCCAAACCTACGAGCAGTACTTC.

This clone was recorded only once. CDR3 bases: TGCGCCAGCACCAAGACAGGGGGCTTCTACGAGCAGTACTTC. Its translation: CASTKTGGFYEQYF. The rearrangement links TRBV5-1 to TRBJ2-7; 10 positions match TRBD1. The V and J ends lost 6 bases and 3 bases, in that order; junction bases with no gene match: 6. Germline CDR1 SGHRS, CDR2 YFSETQ. The CDR3 is 14 residues long.

This chain uses TRBV7-9 with TRBJ2-3; D is ambiguous. The germline V gene has CDR1 SEHNR and CDR2 FQNEAQ (reference sequence). V lost 3 bases, J lost 0 bases, and 7 bases lay in between. CDR3 length: 14 residues. The CDR3 bases are TGTGCCAGCAGCTTGGGCTTTAGCACAGATACGCAGTATTTT. This sequence encodes CASSLGFSTDTQYF.

This clone has a single count. The chain has TRBV10-3 and TRBJ2-1, with TRBD2 matching over 13 bases. Germline loops: CDR1 ENHRY, CDR2 SYGVKD. The CDR3 has 14 amino acids. Trimming took 10 bases from V and 5 from J; bases not matched to a gene: 5. CDR3 amino acids: CANAGTSGDNEQFF. The DNA of the CDR3 is TGTGCCAACGCTGGGACTAGCGGGGACAATGAGCAGTTCTTC.

This clone was observed a few times. The chain uses TRBV27 and TRBJ1-2; unclear D gene. Per germline, CDR1 MNHEY and CDR2 SMNVEV (reference sequence). This CDR3 has 13 amino acids. V was clipped by 5 bases and J by 8 bases, with 15 bases between them. The CDR3 DNA is TGTGCCAGCAGTCGTAGGGATCTTGGAGGCTACACCTTC. Amino acid sequence: CASSRRDLGGYTF.

The sample holds a few counts of this clone. The chain links TRBV9 to TRBJ1-1, with D unresolved. Germline CDR1 and CDR2: SGDLS and YYNGEE. There are 14 residues in the CDR3. V was pared by 0 bases and J by 0 bases, with 6 bases between. CDR3 sequence reads: CASSVATLNTEAFF. CDR3 bases: TGTGCCAGCAGCGTAGCTACTCTGAACACTGAAGCTTTCTTT.

The chain couples TRBV19 to TRBJ2-2; a possible D gene is TRBD2 (5 bases). V was cut by 4 bases and J by 6 bases, with 15 bases left in between. The CDR3 runs 15 residues. CDR1 is LNHDA, CDR2 SQIVND, per germline (reference sequence). As DNA, the CDR3 is TGTGCCAGTAGTAAACCGGGAAAGGGATCCGGGGAGCTGTTTTTT. It codes for CASSKPGKGSGELFF.

This chain links TRBV7-2 with TRBJ2-2; 10 positions match TRBD1. Trimming cost V 5 bases and J 4 bases; bases outside gene matches: 4. The germline gives CDR1 SGHTA, CDR2 FQGNSA. This CDR3 contains 15 residues. This CDR3 is CASSPRTGGTGELFF. The CDR3 DNA sequence: TGTGCCAGCAGCCCTAGGACAGGGGGCACCGGGGAGCTGTTTTTT.

This clone was detected once. The chain is built from TRBV6-1 and TRBJ1-2; D remains unclear. The V gene's germline CDR1 is MNHNS and CDR2 SASEGT. The CDR3 loop spans 12 amino acids. V was clipped by 3 bases and J by 9 bases, with 11 bases between them. CDR3 coding DNA: TGTGCCAGCAGTGACGCCCCTGGGAGCTACACCTTC. It translates to CASSDAPGSYTF.

This clone occurred a few times. The same CDR3 also results from other DNA sequences found in this sample. This rearrangement joins TRBV19 to TRBJ2-3; D is perhaps TRBD2 (5 bases). V was trimmed by 5 bases and J by 0 bases, leaving 9 bases between them. The germline V gene has CDR1 LNHDA and CDR2 SQIVND (reference sequence). The CDR3 loop spans 14 amino acids. CDR3 in amino acids: CASSPRTSTDTQYF. CDR3 bases: TGTGCCAGTAGTCCGAGGACTAGCACAGATACGCAGTATTTT.

This clone was observed once. This chain connects TRBV5-5 to TRBJ2-7, with TRBD1 matching over 11 bases. This CDR3 has 16 residues. J lost 3 bases, V lost 3 bases, and 8 bases had no gene match. CDR1 is SGHKS, CDR2 YYEKEE, per germline (reference sequence). The CDR3, as DNA: TGTGCCAGCAGCTCCCCCCGGGACAGGGGGGGCTACGAGCAGTACTTC. Its protein is CASSSPRDRGGYEQYF.

This clone was seen a single time. V is TRBV6-5 and J is TRBJ1-1; TRBD1 agrees at 7 bases. The trim removed 7 bases at V and 5 bases at J, leaving 7 bases unmatched. Germline V gives CDR1 MNHEY, CDR2 SVGAGI. The CDR3 is made up of 13 amino acids. CDR3 nucleotide sequence: TGTGCCAGCATTAAGACAGGGAGAACTGAAGCTTTCTTT. Protein sequence: CASIKTGRTEAFF.

The J gene is TRBJ2-7, the V gene TRBV6-5; TRBD1 agrees at 9 bases. The CDR3 covers 14 residues. In germline, CDR1 is MNHEY, CDR2 SVGAGI. V shed 2 bases and J 3 bases; nucleotides not matched to a gene: 2. The CDR3 coding sequence is TGTGCCAGCAGTTACGGGGACAGGGTCTACGAGCAGTACTTC. Translating it yields CASSYGDRVYEQYF.